The 21 T cell receptor beta chains given below trace back to one sample, sequenced in a study of beta chain features in type 1 diabetes (dated by TCRdb to 2016 to 2018). Library creation used the immunoSEQ multiplex PCR assay. The entire isolated RNA was reverse transcribed using the High Capacity cDNA Reverse Transcription Kit, and thus expressed TCRB transcripts were sequenced. Entries here come from immuneACCESS through TCRdb and include only in-frame sequences with V and J called. Some clones fail to appear in such tables; in the studies checked, an unresolved V gene covers under half of the shortfall, and the cause of the remainder is unknown. This sample is represented by around 430,000 clones; roughly 31% of them were singletons. The ten largest clones add up to 0.05% to 0.07% of the sample. Sequenced: naive CD4+ T cells from blood. According to the study, the label for this sample's cell subset or site signals: true naive CD4+ T cells. Source of these receptors: a man aged 18-30 years in good health.

This clone occurred a few times. The identical CDR3 is also encoded by other nucleotide sequences in the sample. V gene TRBV25-1 combines with J gene TRBJ2-7; 8 bases align to TRBD1. The CDR3 consists of 13 residues. The V gene end was trimmed by 4 bases and the J gene end by 4 bases; junction bases not matched to a gene: 3. CDR1 is MGHDK, CDR2 SYGVNS, per germline. CDR3 DNA sequence: TGTGCCAGCAGTGCAGGGGGCTCTTACGAGCAGTACTTC. The encoded protein is CASSAGGSYEQYF.

This clone was found a few times. CDR3 DNA: TGTGCCAGCAGTCGTTCCGGGACTAGCGGGAGAACAGATACGCAGTATTTT. This sequence encodes CASSRSGTSGRTDTQYF. V is TRBV11-3 and J is TRBJ2-3; 14 nucleotides align to TRBD2. The V segment lost 6 bases and the J segment 3 bases; nucleotides outside the gene matches: 8. The germline V gene encodes CDR1 SGHNT and CDR2 YENEEA. The CDR3 contains 17 residues.

The J gene is TRBJ2-7, the V gene TRBV7-2; 11 bases line up with TRBD2. Trimming took 5 bases from V and 1 from J; bases not matched to a gene: 4. Germline V CDR1 and CDR2: SGHTA, FQGNSA. This CDR3 has 15 residues. The chain's CDR3 is CASSKTSGISYEQYF. The CDR3 coding sequence is TGTGCCAGCAGCAAGACTAGCGGGATATCCTACGAGCAGTACTTC.

In its sample, this clone was seen a few times. The rearrangement links TRBV29-1 to TRBJ1-3, with D possibly TRBD1 on 6 matching bases. Germline V CDR1 and CDR2: SQVTM, ANQGSEA. Trimming cost V 0 bases and J 6 bases, with 12 bases left between them. The CDR3 is 14 residues long. In DNA form, the CDR3 reads TGCAGCGTTGAAGAGGGCAGGGGAGTAAACACCATATATTTT. It is translated as CSVEEGRGVNTIYF.

This clone has a handful of counts. This chain links TRBV25-1 with TRBJ2-7; the D gene is possibly TRBD1 (6 bases). CDR3 length equals 12 residues. Trimming cost V 4 bases and J 3 bases, with 7 bases left between them. CDR1 is MGHDK, CDR2 SYGVNS, per germline. CDR3 amino acids: CASSVDSYEQYF. DNA of the CDR3: TGTGCCAGCAGTGTGGACAGCTACGAGCAGTACTTC.

This clone turned up a few times. This chain uses TRBV7-2 with TRBJ1-4; 10 positions match TRBD1. Germline trimming cut 6 bases from V and 8 bases from J; bases unmatched to any gene: 9. CDR3 length: 15 amino acids. The germline CDR1 and CDR2 sequences are SGHTA and FQGNSA. The CDR3 spells CASRRTGTGDEKLFF. The DNA of the CDR3 is TGTGCCAGCAGGCGCACCGGGACAGGGGACGAAAAACTGTTTTTT. The variable domain in full, completed from reference TRBV7-2 and TRBJ1-4, reads GAGVSQSPSNKVTEKGKDVELRCDPISGHTALYWYRQSLGQGLEFLIYFQGNSAPDKSGLPSDRFSAERTGGSVSTLTIQRTQQEDSAVYLCASRRTGTGDEKLFFGSGTQLSVL.

As regards this clone: The sample has other DNA sequences that encode this CDR3 too. The rearrangement uses TRBV29-1 and TRBJ2-1, with a possible D match to TRBD1 (6 bases). The V gene lost 3 bases and the J gene lost 7 bases, with 7 bases spanning the gap. The CDR3 spans 11 residues. Germline assignment: CDR1 SQVTM and CDR2 ANQGSEA. The DNA for the CDR3 is TGCAGCGTTGATAGGGGGAATGAGCAGTTCTTC. It encodes CSVDRGNEQFF.

This chain links TRBV7-2 with TRBJ1-4, with 7 bases fitting TRBD1. This CDR3 is 15 amino acids long. Germline-derived CDR1 and CDR2 are SGHTA and FQGNSA. V dropped 5 bases and J dropped 8; count of bases not matched to a gene: 11. Here the CDR3 DNA reads TGTGCCAGCAGCCGTGACAGGGCCTTTGGGGAAAAACTGTTTTTT. Translating it yields CASSRDRAFGEKLFF.

The chain is built from TRBV19 and TRBJ2-1, with a tentative D call TRBD1 (5 bases). From germline, CDR1 is LNHDA and CDR2 SQIVND (reference sequence). Between the trimmed V and J ends, which lost 3 bases and 1 base, there was a span of 10 bases. The CDR3 totals 15 residues. The CDR3 DNA follows: TGTGCCAGTAGTATCTTTGGGGCGTCCTACAATGAGCAGTTCTTC. It codes for CASSIFGASYNEQFF.

This clone was recorded a few times. The genes are TRBV7-9 and TRBJ1-2; 7 bases are shared with TRBD1. Looked up from germline, CDR1 is SEHNR and CDR2 is FQNEAQ (reference sequence). The J segment lost 8 bases and the V segment lost 3 bases, leaving 3 bases of the junction unmatched. The CDR3 length is 12 residues. CDR3 amino acids: CASSLDRQGYTF. The CDR3 nucleotides are TGTGCCAGCAGCTTGGACAGGCAGGGCTACACCTTC. The variable domain in full, completed from reference TRBV7-9 and TRBJ1-2, reads DTGVSQNPRHKITKRGQNVTFRCDPISEHNRLYWYRQTLGQGPEFLTYFQNEAQLEKSRLLSDRFSAERPKGSFSTLEIQRTEQGDSAMYLCASSLDRQGYTFGSGTRLTVV.

This clone was found a few times. CDR3 DNA: TGCAGCGTTGAACACCCCCCAGAGACCCAGTACTTC. This encodes CSVEHPPETQYF. The rearrangement links TRBV29-1 to TRBJ2-5; D unresolved. There are 12 residues in the CDR3. The germline CDR1 and CDR2 sequences are SQVTM and ANQGSEA. The germline V and J ends were trimmed by 2 bases and 4 bases, with 8 bases remaining between them.

The V and J genes are TRBV11-2 and TRBJ2-7; possible D gene TRBD1, 6 bases. The CDR3 has 15 residues. Between the trimmed V and J ends, which lost 1 base and 2 bases, there was a span of 12 bases. Germline values: CDR1 SGHAT, CDR2 FQNNGV. CDR3: CASSLVGGDTYEQYF. For the CDR3, the DNA is TGTGCCAGCAGCTTAGTTGGGGGCGATACCTACGAGCAGTACTTC.

The V call is TRBV19, the J call TRBJ2-1, with D tentatively TRBD1 or TRBD2 (5 bases each). The CDR3 is 18 amino acids. V was clipped by 3 bases and J by 7 bases, with 25 bases between them. Per germline, CDR1 LNHDA and CDR2 SQIVND (reference sequence). The CDR3 DNA sequence: TGTGCCAGTAGTATGGTCCCAGGGAGCAGGGCTGGGGGAAATGAGCAGTTCTTC. Amino acids: CASSMVPGSRAGGNEQFF.

This clone was observed a handful of times. This chain uses TRBV30 with TRBJ1-1; D gene ambiguous. CDR3 length equals 14 residues. CDR1 is GTSNPN, CDR2 SVGIG, per germline (reference sequence). The V end was cut by 0 bases, the J end by 2 bases, with 10 bases between. The CDR3 here is CAWSVLQENTEAFF. The CDR3 DNA reads as TGTGCCTGGAGTGTACTGCAGGAAAACACTGAAGCTTTCTTT.

This clone came up a few times. The V call is TRBV30, the J call TRBJ1-2; no definite D call. This CDR3 contains 13 residues. From germline, CDR1 is GTSNPN and CDR2 SVGIG (reference sequence). The ends were cut back, 4 bases at V and 4 bases at J, with 13 bases in the middle. The DNA for the CDR3 is TGTGCCTGGATTTGGCTAGAACCCTATGGCTACACCTTC. It translates to CAWIWLEPYGYTF.

The chain is built from TRBV29-1 and TRBJ2-5, with TRBD2 identical over 14 bases. Germline V gives CDR1 SQVTM, CDR2 ANQGSEA. Trimming cost V 4 bases and J 4 bases; bases outside gene matches: 2. The CDR3 spans 14 residues. The CDR3 DNA reads as TGCAGCGTTGCTGGGACTAGCGGGAGAGAGACCCAGTACTTC. Encoded protein: CSVAGTSGRETQYF.

The chain has TRBV6-5 and TRBJ2-5, with D possibly called TRBD1 or TRBD2 (5 bases each). CDR3 length: 13 residues. Between the trimmed V and J ends, which lost 10 bases and 7 bases, there was a span of 19 bases. Germline V gives CDR1 MNHEY, CDR2 SVGAGI. The CDR3 protein is CATLTGRGGTQYF. DNA for the CDR3: TGTGCCACCCTGACGGGCCGGGGCGGGACCCAGTACTTC.

This clone was seen once. The J gene is TRBJ2-7, the V gene TRBV9; D ambiguous. Between the trimmed V and J ends, which lost 0 bases and 3 bases, there was a span of 7 bases. The germline V gene has CDR1 SGDLS and CDR2 YYNGEE. This CDR3 is 13 amino acids long. CDR3: CASSVAPVYEQYF. The CDR3 DNA reads TGTGCCAGCAGCGTAGCCCCGGTCTACGAGCAGTACTTC.

This chain connects TRBV5-6 to TRBJ2-1; D is perhaps TRBD2 (6 bases). This CDR3 has 14 residues. Germline CDR1 is SGHDT and CDR2 is YYEEEE. Trimming cost V 4 bases and J 7 bases, with 15 bases left between them. In DNA form, the CDR3 reads TGTGCCAGCAGCCGGGACTGGAACTCTAATGAGCAGTTCTTC. This codes for CASSRDWNSNEQFF.

This sequence joins TRBV15 and TRBJ1-5, with 8 bases that match TRBD1. Germline assignment: CDR1 LNHNV and CDR2 YYDKDF (reference sequence). The trim removed 5 bases at V and 2 bases at J, leaving 5 bases unmatched. The CDR3 has 15 amino acids. The CDR3 DNA is TGTGCCACCAGCGCCAGGGGGCCGGGCAATCAGCCCCAGCATTTT. Amino acids: CATSARGPGNQPQHF.

V is TRBV18 and J is TRBJ2-7; 7 positions match TRBD1. The J segment lost 0 bases and the V segment lost 3 bases, leaving 5 bases of the junction unmatched. This CDR3 is built from 15 residues. Germline V gene sequence: CDR1 KGHSH, CDR2 LQKENI. As DNA, the CDR3 is TGTGCCAGCTCACCCGGGACAGTTCTCTCCTACGAGCAGTACTTC. The encoded protein is CASSPGTVLSYEQYF. Using reference TRBV18 and TRBJ2-7 for the parts outside the CDR3, the full variable domain is NAGVMQNPRHLVRRRGQEARLRCSPMKGHSHVYWYRQLPEEGLKFMVYLQKENIIDESGMPKERFSAEFPKEGPSILRIQQVVRGDSAAYFCASSPGTVLSYEQYFGPGTRLTVT.